This entry is about one T cell receptor beta chain. Its antigen is currently unknown. Positive CCR7 selection of CD45RO-negative cells yielded the naive CD8 cells, and terminally differentiated effector memory CD45RA+ cells were excluded. Replicate PCRs run on sorted subsets employed about 220 ng DNA, about 27,000 T cell genomes. Authors' data handling: Filtering differed, since immunoSEQ gave only junction sequences and no quality scores. Assay: immunoSEQ multiplex PCR; the TCRdb copy retains only in-frame clones and omits some. V and J calls and clone size are as listed in that table; D and trimming were resolved from the DNA. Counted here are fewer than 1 million clones, just over 95% occurring once; the ten biggest clones make up less than 0.25%. This sample is part of a study of shared clonotypes between healthy human individuals. Findings and caveats of the study: In several donors, about 5% of naive CD4 clonotypes appeared in common.

V dropped 0 bases and J dropped 6 bases, with 12 bases sitting between them. The CDR3 loop spans 14 amino acids. The germline gives CDR1 SEHNR, CDR2 FQNEAQ (reference sequence). The sample comprised naive CD8+ T cells sorted from blood. The receptor was isolated from a man aged 30 to 39 in good health. The rearrangement links TRBV7-9 to TRBJ2-7; D remains ambiguous. This chain's CDR3 is CASSLARPDSEQYF. The CDR3 DNA sequence: TGTGCCAGCAGCTTAGCTCGCCCCGACTCCGAGCAGTACTTC.